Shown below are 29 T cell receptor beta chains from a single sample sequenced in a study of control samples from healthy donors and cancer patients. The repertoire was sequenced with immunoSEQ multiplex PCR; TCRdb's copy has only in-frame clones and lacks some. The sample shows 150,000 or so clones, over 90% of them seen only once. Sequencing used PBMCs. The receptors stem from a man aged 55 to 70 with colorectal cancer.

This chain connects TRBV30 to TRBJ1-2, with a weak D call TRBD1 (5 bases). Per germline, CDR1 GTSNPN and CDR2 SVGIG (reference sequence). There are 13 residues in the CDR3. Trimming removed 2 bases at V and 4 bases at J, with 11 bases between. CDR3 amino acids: CAWSRGLGYGYTF. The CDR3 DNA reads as TGTGCCTGGAGTCGGGGACTAGGCTATGGCTACACCTTC.

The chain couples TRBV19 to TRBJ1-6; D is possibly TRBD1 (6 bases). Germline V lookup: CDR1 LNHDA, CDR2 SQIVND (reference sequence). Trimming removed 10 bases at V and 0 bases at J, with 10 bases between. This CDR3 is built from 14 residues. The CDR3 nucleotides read TGTGCCACCGGACAGAGCTCCTATAATTCACCCCTCCACTTT. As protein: CATGQSSYNSPLHF.

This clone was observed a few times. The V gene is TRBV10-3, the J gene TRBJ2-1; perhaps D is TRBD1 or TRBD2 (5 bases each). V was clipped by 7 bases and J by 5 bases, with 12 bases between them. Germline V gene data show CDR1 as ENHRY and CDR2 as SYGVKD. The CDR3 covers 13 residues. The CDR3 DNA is TGTGCCATCAACGGGGCAGTCAACAATGAGCAGTTCTTC. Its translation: CAINGAVNNEQFF.

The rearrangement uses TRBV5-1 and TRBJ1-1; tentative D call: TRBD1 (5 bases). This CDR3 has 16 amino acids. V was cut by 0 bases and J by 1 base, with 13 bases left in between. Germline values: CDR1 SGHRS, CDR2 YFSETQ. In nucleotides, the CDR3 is TGCGCCAGCAGCTTGGGGTGGGCAGGGACGAACACTGAAGCTTTCTTT. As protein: CASSLGWAGTNTEAFF.

The CDR3 loop is CASSQDFSQTINSPLHF. CDR3 coding DNA: TGCGCCAGCAGCCAAGATTTCTCACAGACTATCAATTCACCCCTCCACTTT. This rearrangement joins TRBV4-3 to TRBJ1-6; D unresolved. The CDR3 has 17 residues. Germline V gene data show CDR1 as LGHNA and CDR2 as YSLEER. V shed 0 bases and J shed 7 bases, with 16 bases lying between them.

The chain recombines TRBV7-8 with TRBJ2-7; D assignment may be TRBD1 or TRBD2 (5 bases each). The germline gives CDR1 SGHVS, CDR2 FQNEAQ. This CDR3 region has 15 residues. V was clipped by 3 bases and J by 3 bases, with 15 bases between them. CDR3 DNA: TGTGCCAGCAGCTTCTTTGCCGGGACGGACTACGAGCAGTACTTC. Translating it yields CASSFFAGTDYEQYF.

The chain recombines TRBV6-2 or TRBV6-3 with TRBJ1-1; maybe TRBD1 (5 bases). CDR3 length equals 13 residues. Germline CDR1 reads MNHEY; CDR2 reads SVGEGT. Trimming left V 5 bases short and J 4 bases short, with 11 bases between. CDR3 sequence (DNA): TGTGCCAGCAGTCCACCTGGGGCCACTGAAGCTTTCTTT. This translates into CASSPPGATEAFF.

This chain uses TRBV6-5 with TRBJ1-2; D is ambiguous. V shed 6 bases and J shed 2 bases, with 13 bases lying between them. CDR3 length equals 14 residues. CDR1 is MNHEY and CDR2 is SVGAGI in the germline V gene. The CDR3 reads CASSSLAGNYGYTF. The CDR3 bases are TGTGCCAGCAGCTCCCTGGCGGGGAACTATGGCTACACCTTC.

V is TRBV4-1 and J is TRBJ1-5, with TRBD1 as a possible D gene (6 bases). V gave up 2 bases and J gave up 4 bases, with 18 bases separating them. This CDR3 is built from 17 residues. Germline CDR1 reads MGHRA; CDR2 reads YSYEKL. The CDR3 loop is CASSQTALGGPNQPQHF. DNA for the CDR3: TGCGCCAGCAGCCAAACAGCTCTTGGGGGGCCTAATCAGCCCCAGCATTTT.

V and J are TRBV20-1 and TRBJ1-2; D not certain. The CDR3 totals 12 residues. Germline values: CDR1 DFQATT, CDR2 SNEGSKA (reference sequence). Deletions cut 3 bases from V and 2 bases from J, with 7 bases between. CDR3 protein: CSASEGNYGYTF. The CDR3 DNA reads TGCAGTGCTAGTGAAGGGAACTATGGCTACACCTTC.

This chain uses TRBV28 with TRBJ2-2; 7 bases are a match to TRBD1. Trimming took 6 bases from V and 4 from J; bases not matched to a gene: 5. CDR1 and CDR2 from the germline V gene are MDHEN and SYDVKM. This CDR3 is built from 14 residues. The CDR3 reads CASSPGQFTGELFF. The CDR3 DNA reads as TGTGCCAGCAGCCCGGGACAGTTCACCGGGGAGCTGTTTTTT.

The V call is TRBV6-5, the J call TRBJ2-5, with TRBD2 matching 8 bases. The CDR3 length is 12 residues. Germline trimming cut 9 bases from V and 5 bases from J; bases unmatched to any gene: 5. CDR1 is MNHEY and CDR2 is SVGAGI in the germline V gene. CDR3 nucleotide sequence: TGTGCCAGTCGAGCGGGGGTGGAGACCCAGTACTTC. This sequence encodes CASRAGVETQYF.

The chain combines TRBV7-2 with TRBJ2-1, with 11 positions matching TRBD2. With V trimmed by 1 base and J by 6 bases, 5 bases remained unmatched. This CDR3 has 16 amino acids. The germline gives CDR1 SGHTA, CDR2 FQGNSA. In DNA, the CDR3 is TGTGCCAGCAGCTTAGGGTCACTAGCGGGGGTCAATGAGCAGTTCTTC. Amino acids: CASSLGSLAGVNEQFF.

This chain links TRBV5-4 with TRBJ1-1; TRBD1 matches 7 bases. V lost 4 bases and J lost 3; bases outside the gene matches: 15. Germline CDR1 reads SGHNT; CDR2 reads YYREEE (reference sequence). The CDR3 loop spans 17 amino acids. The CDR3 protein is CASSRAGTALGDTEAFF. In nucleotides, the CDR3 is TGTGCCAGCAGCCGAGCCGGGACAGCCTTGGGTGACACTGAAGCTTTCTTT.

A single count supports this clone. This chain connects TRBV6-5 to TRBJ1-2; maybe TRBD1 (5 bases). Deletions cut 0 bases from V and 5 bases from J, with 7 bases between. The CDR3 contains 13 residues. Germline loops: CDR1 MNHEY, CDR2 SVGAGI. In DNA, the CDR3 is TGTGCCAGCAGTTACTCTGACAGTTATGGCTACACCTTC. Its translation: CASSYSDSYGYTF.

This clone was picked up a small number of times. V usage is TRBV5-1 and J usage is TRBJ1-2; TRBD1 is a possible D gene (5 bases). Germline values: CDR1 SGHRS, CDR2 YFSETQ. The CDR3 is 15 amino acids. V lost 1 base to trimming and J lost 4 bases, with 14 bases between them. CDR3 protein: CASSLNKAGTYGYTF. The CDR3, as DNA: TGCGCCAGCAGCTTGAATAAAGCAGGGACCTATGGCTACACCTTC.

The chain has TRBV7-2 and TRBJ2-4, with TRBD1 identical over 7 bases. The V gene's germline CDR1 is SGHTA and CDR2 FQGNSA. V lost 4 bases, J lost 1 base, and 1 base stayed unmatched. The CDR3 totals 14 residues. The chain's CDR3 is CASSSQGAKNIQYF. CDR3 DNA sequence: TGTGCCAGCAGCTCACAGGGGGCCAAAAACATTCAGTACTTC.

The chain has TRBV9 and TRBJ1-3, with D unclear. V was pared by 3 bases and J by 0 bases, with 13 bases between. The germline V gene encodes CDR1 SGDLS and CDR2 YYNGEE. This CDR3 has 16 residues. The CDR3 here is CASSEGGSFSGNTIYF. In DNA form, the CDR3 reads TGTGCCAGCAGCGAAGGTGGGTCCTTCTCTGGAAACACCATATATTTT.

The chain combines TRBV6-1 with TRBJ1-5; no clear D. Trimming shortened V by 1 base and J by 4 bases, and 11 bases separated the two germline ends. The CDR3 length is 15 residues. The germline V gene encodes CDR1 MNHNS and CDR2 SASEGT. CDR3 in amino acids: CASSEVGLVNQPQHF. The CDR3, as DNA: TGTGCCAGCAGTGAAGTAGGGTTGGTGAATCAGCCCCAGCATTTT.

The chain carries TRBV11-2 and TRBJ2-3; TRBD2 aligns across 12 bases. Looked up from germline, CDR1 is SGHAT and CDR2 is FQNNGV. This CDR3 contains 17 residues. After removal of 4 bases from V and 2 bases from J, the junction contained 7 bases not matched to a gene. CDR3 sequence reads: CASSSLLAGGPTDTQYF. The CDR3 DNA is TGTGCCAGCAGCTCTCTACTAGCGGGGGGCCCCACAGATACGCAGTATTTT.

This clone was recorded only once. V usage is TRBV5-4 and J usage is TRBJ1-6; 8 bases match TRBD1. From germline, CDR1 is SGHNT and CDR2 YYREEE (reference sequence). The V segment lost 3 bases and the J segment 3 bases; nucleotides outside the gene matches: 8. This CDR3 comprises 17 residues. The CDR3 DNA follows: TGTGCCAGCAGCTCGGGACAGGCTGGGGGCTATAATTCACCCCTCCACTTT. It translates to CASSSGQAGGYNSPLHF. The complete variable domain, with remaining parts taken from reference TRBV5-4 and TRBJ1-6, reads ETGVTQSPTHLIKTRGQQVTLRCSSQSGHNTVSWYQQALGQGPQFIFQYYREEENGRGNFPPRFSGLQFPNYSSELNVNALELDDSALYLCASSSGQAGGYNSPLHFGNGTRLTVT.

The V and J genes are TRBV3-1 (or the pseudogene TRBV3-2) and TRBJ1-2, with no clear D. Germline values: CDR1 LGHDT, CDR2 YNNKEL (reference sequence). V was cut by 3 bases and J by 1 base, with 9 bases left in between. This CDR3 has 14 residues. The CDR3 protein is CASSQGFLNYGYTF. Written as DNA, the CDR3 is TGTGCCAGCAGCCAGGGGTTCCTTAACTATGGCTACACCTTC.

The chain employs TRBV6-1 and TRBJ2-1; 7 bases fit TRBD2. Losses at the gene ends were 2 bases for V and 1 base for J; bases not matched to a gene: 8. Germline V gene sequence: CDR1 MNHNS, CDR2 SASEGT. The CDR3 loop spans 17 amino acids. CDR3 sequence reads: CASSEHAWGGSYNEQFF. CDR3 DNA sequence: TGTGCCAGCAGTGAACATGCGTGGGGGGGGTCCTACAATGAGCAGTTCTTC.

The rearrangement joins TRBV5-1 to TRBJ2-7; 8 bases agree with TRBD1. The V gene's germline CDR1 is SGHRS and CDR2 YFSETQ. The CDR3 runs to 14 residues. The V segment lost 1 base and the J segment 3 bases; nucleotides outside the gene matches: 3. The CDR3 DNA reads TGCGCCAGCAGCTTGCAGGGGGCGTTCTACGAGCAGTACTTC. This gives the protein CASSLQGAFYEQYF.

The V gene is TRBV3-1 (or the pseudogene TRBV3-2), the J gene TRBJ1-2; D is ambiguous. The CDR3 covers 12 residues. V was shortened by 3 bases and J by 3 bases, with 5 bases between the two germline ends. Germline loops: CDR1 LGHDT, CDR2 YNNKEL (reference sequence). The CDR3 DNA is TGTGCCAGCAGCCAGGGAGACTATGGCTACACCTTC. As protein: CASSQGDYGYTF.

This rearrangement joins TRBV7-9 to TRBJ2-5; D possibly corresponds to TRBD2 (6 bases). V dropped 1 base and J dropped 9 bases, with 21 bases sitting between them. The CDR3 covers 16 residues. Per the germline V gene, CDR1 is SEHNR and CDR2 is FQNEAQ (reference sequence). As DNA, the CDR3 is TGTGCCAGCAGCTTAGGACTAGTGACCCCCAGCGAGGCCCAGTACTTC. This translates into CASSLGLVTPSEAQYF.

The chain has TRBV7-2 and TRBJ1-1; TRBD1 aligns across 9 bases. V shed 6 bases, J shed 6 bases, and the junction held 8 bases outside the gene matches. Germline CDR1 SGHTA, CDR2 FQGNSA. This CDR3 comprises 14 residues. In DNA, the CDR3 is TGTGCCAGCAGTTCACCACAGGGGGCCTCTGAAGCTTTCTTT. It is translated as CASSSPQGASEAFF.

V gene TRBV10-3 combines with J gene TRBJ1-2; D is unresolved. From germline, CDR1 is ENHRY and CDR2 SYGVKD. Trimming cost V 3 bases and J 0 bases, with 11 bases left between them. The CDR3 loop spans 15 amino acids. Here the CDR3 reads CAISDSGSANYGYTF. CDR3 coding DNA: TGTGCCATCAGTGATTCGGGTTCGGCTAACTATGGCTACACCTTC.

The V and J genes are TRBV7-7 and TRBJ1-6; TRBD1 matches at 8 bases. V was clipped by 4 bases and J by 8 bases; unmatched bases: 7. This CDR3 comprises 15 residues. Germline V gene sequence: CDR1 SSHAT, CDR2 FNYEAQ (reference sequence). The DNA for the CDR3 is TGTGCCAGCAGCTGGACAGGGAGAACCCATTCACCCCTCCACTTT. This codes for CASSWTGRTHSPLHF.